This T cell receptor beta chain was profiled in a study of T cell repertoires in cytomegalovirus infection. The CDR3 loop spans 15 amino acids. V lost 2 bases, J lost 5 bases, and 13 bases lay in between. Per germline, CDR1 MNHEY and CDR2 SVGEGT. TCRdb re-analysed the reads in MiXCR, keeping a single row per CDR3 protein. The table lists 600,000 to 800,000 distinct CDR3 sequences, approximately 24% of them singletons. Source material: CD8+ T cells from PBMCs. The gene calls are TRBV6-2 or TRBV6-3 and TRBJ1-5; unclear D gene. This sequence was found in a human donor in good health (CMV status not recorded). Some clones in this sample may be carry-over from other donors' samples. CDR3 DNA: TGTGCCAGCAGTTACCCACCCGCTTGGGATCAGCCCCAGCATTTT. Protein product: CASSYPPAWDQPQHF.